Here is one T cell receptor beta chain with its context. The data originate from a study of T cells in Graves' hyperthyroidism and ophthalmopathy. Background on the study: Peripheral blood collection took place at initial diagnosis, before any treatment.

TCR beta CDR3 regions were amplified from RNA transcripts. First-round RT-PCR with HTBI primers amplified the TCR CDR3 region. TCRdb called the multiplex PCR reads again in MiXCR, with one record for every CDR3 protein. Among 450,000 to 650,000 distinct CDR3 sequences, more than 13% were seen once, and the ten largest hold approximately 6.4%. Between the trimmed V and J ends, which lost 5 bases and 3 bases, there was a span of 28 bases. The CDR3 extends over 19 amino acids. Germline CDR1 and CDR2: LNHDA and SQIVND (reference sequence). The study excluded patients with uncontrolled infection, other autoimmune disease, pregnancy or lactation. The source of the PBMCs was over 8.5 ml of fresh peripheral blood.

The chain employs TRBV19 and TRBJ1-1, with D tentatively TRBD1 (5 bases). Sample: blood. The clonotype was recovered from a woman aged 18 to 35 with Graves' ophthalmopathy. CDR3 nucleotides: TGTGCCAGTAGTGGGGCTCCTTATAATCCCGTGGAAGGGCACACTGAAGCTTTCTTT. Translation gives CASSGAPYNPVEGHTEAFF.